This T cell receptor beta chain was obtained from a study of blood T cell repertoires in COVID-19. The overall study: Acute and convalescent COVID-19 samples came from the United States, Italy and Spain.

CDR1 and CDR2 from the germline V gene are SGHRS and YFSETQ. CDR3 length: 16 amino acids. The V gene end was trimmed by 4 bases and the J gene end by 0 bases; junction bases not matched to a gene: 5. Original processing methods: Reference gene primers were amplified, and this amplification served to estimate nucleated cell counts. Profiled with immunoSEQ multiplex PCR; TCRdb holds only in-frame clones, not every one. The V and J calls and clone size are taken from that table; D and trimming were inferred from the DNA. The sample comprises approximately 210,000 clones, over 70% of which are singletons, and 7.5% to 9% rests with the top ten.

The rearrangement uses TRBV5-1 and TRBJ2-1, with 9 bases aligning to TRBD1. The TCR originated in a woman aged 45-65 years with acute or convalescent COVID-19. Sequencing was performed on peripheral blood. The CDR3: CASSPGTGTSYNEQFF. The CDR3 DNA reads TGCGCCAGCAGCCCCGGGACAGGGACCTCCTACAATGAGCAGTTCTTC.